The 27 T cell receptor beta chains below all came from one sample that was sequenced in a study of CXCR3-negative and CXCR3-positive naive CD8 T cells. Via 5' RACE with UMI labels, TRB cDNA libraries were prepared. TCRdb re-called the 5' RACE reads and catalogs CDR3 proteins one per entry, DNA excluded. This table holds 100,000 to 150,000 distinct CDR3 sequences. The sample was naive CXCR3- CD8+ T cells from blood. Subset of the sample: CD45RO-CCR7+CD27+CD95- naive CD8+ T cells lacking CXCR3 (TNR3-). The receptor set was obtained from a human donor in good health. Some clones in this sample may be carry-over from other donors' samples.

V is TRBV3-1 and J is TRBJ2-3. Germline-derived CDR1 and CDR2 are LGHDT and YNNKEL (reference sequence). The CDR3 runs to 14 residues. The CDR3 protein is CASSQDYSADTQYF.

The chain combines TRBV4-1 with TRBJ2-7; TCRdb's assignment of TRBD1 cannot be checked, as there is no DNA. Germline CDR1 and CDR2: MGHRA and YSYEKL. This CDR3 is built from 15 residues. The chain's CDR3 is CASSQTVQGNYEQYF.

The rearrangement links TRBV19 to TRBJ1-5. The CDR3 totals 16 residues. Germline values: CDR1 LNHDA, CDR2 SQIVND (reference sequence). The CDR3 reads CASSIDWVNGNQPQHF.

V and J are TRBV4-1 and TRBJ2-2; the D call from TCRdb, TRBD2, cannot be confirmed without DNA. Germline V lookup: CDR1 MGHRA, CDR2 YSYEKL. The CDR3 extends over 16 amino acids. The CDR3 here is CARAQTSVQWTGELFF.

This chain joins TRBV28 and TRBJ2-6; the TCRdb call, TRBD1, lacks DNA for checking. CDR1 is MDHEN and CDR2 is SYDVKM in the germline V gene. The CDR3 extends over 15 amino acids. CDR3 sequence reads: CASGGVPSGANVLTF.

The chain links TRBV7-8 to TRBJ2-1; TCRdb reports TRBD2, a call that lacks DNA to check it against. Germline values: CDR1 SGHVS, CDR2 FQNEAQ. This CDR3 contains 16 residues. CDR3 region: CASSLEMGGLYNEQFF.

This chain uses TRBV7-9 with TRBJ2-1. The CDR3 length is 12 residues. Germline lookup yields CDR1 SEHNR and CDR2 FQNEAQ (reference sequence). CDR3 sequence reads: CASSFGSAPEIF.

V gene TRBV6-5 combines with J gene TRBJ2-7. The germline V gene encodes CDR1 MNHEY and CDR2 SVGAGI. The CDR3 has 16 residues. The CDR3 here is CASSSPLGLGTYEQYF.

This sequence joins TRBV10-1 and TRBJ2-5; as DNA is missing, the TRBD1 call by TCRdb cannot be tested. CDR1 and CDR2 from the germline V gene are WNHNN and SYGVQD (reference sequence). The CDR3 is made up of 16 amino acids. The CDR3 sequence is CASSYAVRARGETQYF.

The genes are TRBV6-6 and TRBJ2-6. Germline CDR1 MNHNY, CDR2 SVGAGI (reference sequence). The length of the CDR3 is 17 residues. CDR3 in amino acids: CASSYNQIHSGANVLTF.

The CDR3 region is CASSQAWTSGGSSYEQYF. This chain links TRBV4-3 with TRBJ2-7; the D gene TCRdb calls, TRBD2, cannot be checked with no DNA. CDR1 and CDR2 (germline): LGHNA, YSLEER. The CDR3 runs 18 residues.

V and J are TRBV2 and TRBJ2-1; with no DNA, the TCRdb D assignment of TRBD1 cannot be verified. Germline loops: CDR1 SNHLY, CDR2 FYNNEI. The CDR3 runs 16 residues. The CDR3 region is CASRPRIRLSYNEQFF. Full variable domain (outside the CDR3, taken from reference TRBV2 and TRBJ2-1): EPEVTQTPSHQVTQMGQEVILRCVPISNHLYFYWYRQILGQKVEFLVSFYNNEISEKSEIFDDQFSVERPDGSNFTLKIRSTKLEDSAMYFCASRPRIRLSYNEQFFGPGTRLTVL.

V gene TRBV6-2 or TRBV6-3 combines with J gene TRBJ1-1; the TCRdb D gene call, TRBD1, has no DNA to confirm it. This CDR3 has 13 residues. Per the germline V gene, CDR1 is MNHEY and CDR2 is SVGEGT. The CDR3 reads CASNYYGTDEAFF.

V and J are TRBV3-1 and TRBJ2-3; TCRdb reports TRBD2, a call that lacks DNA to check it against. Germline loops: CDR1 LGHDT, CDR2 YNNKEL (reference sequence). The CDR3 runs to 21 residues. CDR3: CASSQVELGLAETRGTDTQYF.

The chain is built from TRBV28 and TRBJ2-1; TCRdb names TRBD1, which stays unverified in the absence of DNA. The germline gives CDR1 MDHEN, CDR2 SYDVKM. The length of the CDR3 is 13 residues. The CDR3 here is CAGSFGGSNEQFF.

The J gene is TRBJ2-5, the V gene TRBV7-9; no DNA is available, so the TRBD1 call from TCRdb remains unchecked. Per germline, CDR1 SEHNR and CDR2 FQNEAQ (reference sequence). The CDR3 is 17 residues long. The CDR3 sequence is CASSSEALRGPGAAQYF. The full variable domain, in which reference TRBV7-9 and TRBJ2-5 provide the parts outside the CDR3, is DTGVSQNPRHKITKRGQNVTFRCDPISEHNRLYWYRQTLGQGPEFLTYFQNEAQLEKSRLLSDRFSAERPKGSFSTLEIQRTEQGDSAMYLCASSSEALRGPGAAQYFGPGTRLLVL.

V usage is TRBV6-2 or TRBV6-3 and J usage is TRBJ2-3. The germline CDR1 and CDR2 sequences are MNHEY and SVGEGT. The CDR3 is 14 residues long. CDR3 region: CASSYSASTDTQYF.

CDR3 residues: CAIRSIMDSYEQYF. V gene TRBV10-3 combines with J gene TRBJ2-7. Germline V CDR1 and CDR2: ENHRY, SYGVKD. The CDR3 sequence is 14 residues long.

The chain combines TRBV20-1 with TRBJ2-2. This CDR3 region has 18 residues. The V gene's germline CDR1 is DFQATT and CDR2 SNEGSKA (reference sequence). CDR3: CSARSIPDDSPNTGELFF.

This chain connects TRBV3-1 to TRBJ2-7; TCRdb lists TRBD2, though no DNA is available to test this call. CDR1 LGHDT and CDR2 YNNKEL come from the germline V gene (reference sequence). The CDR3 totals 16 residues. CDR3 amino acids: CASSQDTLADSYEQYF.

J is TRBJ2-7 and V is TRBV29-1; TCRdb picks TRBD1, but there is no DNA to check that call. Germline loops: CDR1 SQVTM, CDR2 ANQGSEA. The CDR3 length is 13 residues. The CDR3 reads CSVGGTAGEEQYF.

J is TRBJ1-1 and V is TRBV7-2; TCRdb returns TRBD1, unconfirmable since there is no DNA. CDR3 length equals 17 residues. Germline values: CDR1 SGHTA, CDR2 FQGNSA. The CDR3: CASSLEVRVLSDRAAFF.

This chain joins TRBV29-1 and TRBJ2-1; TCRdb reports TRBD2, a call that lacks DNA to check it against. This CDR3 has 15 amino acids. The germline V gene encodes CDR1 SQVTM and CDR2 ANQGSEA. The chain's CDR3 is CSVEGGQRGYNEQFF.

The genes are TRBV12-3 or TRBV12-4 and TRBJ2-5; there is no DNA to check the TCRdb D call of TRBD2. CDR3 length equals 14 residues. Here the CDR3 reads CASSWLAGQETQYF.

The CDR3 loop reads CASSPEYLAKNIQYF. The chain has TRBV18 and TRBJ2-4. Germline V CDR1 and CDR2: KGHSH, LQKENI. This CDR3 is 15 amino acids long.

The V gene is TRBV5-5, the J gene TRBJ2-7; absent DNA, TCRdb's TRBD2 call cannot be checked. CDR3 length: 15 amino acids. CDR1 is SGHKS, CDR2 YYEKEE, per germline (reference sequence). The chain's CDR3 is CASSLSLTLAGDPLF.

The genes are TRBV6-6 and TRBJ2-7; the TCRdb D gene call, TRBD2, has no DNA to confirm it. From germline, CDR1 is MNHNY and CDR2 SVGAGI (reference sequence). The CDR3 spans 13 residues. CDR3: CASSYSQAYEQYF.